The next 27 T cell receptor beta chains were all read from a single sample in a study of early T cells in non-severe SARS-CoV-2 infection. From the 5' RACE reads, TCRdb called clonotypes with MiXCR, one entry per CDR3 protein. Among about 58,000 distinct CDR3 sequences listed, 9.5% to 15% were seen once. Input material: whole blood. The receptors originated from an adult who was a healthcare worker with PCR-confirmed SARS-CoV-2 infection or an uninfected control (not recorded which).

This chain links TRBV2 with TRBJ1-4; unclear D gene. The length of the CDR3 is 15 residues. The germline V gene has CDR1 SNHLY and CDR2 FYNNEI. With 4 bases removed from V and 7 bases from J, the gap between germline ends came to 16 bases. CDR3 in DNA: TGTGCCAGCAGTGGTATCGCCTCGGCGAGTGAAAAACTGTTTTTT. Its protein product is CASSGIASASEKLFF.

This clonotype was recorded many times. The V call is TRBV28, the J call TRBJ2-1; D is possibly TRBD2 (6 bases). The CDR3 has 15 residues. Trimming stripped 5 bases from V and 5 bases from J, with 16 bases between. Per germline, CDR1 MDHEN and CDR2 SYDVKM. CDR3: CASSPLRRGHNEQFF. The CDR3 coding sequence is TGTGCCAGCAGTCCCCTTCGGAGGGGACACAATGAGCAGTTCTTC.

There are a few counts of this clonotype. The chain joins TRBV29-1 to TRBJ2-3; D is ambiguous. CDR3 length: 12 amino acids. The germline V and J ends were trimmed by 2 bases and 3 bases, with 6 bases remaining between them. Germline values: CDR1 SQVTM, CDR2 ANQGSEA. CDR3 DNA sequence: TGCAGCGTTGAATTGGCGACAGATACGCAGTATTTT. It is translated as CSVELATDTQYF.

V gene TRBV5-6 combines with J gene TRBJ1-3; D is undetermined. The CDR3 consists of 13 residues. Germline V CDR1 and CDR2: SGHDT, YYEEEE. The germline V and J ends were trimmed by 5 bases and 4 bases, with 10 bases remaining between them. CDR3 amino acids: CASSTLRGNTIYF. The CDR3, as DNA: TGTGCCAGCAGTACCCTCCGCGGAAACACCATATATTTT.

V gene TRBV10-3 combines with J gene TRBJ1-4; a possible D gene is TRBD1 (6 bases). The CDR3 spans 14 residues. The ends were cut back, 6 bases at V and 8 bases at J, with 16 bases in the middle. Germline lookup yields CDR1 ENHRY and CDR2 SYGVKD. The CDR3 reads CAISGGLNSEKLFF. The CDR3 DNA reads as TGTGCCATCAGCGGGGGGCTCAACTCGGAAAAACTGTTTTTT.

The chain uses TRBV7-9 and TRBJ2-3, with 9 bases matching TRBD1. The CDR3 runs to 13 residues. Germline trimming cut 10 bases from V and 5 bases from J; bases unmatched to any gene: 7. CDR1 and CDR2 from the germline V gene are SEHNR and FQNEAQ (reference sequence). CDR3 DNA sequence: TGTGCCACAACCGGGACAGGGTTAGATACGCAGTATTTT. Its translation is CATTGTGLDTQYF.

This clonotype has ten or more counts. The chain is built from TRBV28 and TRBJ2-3, with 12 nucleotides matching TRBD2. V lost 6 bases and J lost 4; bases outside the gene matches: 11. The length of the CDR3 is 17 residues. From germline, CDR1 is MDHEN and CDR2 SYDVKM. As DNA, the CDR3 is TGTGCCAGCAGCCTTCGACTAGCGGGAGTTATCCCAGATACGCAGTATTTT. Encoded protein: CASSLRLAGVIPDTQYF.

This clonotype was seen many times. The chain is built from TRBV20-1 and TRBJ2-3; D call uncertain. The CDR3 spans 13 residues. Looked up from germline, CDR1 is DFQATT and CDR2 is SNEGSKA (reference sequence). Trimming shortened V by 6 bases and J by 2 bases, and 12 bases separated the two germline ends. The CDR3 is CSAEGRSTDTQYF. In nucleotides, the CDR3 is TGCAGTGCCGAAGGCCGGTCCACAGATACGCAGTATTTT.

The J gene is TRBJ2-7, the V gene TRBV7-9; 9 bases agree with TRBD1. V was clipped by 5 bases and J by 3 bases; unmatched bases: 8. CDR1 is SEHNR, CDR2 FQNEAQ, per germline (reference sequence). The CDR3 covers 15 residues. CDR3 region: CASSPRDREFYEQYF. The CDR3 coding sequence is TGTGCCAGCAGCCCCAGGGACAGGGAATTCTACGAGCAGTACTTC.

This clonotype was counted many times. The rearrangement links TRBV12-3 or TRBV12-4 to TRBJ1-3, with 7 bases that match TRBD1. CDR3 length: 15 amino acids. V was pared by 6 bases and J by 4 bases, with 9 bases of the junction left unmatched. The CDR3 protein is CASRKGGTAGNTIYF. The CDR3 DNA follows: TGTGCCAGCAGGAAAGGGGGGACAGCGGGAAACACCATATATTTT.

In this sample, this clonotype turned up many times. The J gene is TRBJ1-5, the V gene TRBV24-1; D remains unclear. Trimming removed 4 bases from V and 0 bases from J, with 27 bases in between. The length of the CDR3 is 21 residues. Looked up from germline, CDR1 is KGHDR and CDR2 is SFDVKD. The CDR3 DNA is TGTGCCACCAGTGACCCCATCTCCTTTTTGGCCCTCTACTTTAGCAATCAGCCCCAGCATTTT. Translating gives CATSDPISFLALYFSNQPQHF.

The genes are TRBV15 and TRBJ2-1, with 11 bases aligning to TRBD2. Germline V gene data show CDR1 as LNHNV and CDR2 as YYDKDF (reference sequence). CDR3 length equals 14 residues. The ends lost 5 bases at V and 5 bases at J; junction bases unmatched: 2. CDR3 amino acids: CATSSGLADNEQFF. CDR3 in DNA: TGTGCCACCAGCTCGGGACTAGCGGACAATGAGCAGTTCTTC.

The chain uses TRBV23-1 and TRBJ2-3, with a possible D match to TRBD1 (5 bases). TRBV23-1 is placed among ORFs of uncertain function. There are 14 residues in the CDR3. Trimming shortened V by 0 bases and J by 5 bases, and 9 bases separated the two germline ends. CDR3 sequence reads: CASSQSRTLDTQYF. For the CDR3, the DNA is TGCGCCAGCAGTCAATCGCGGACATTAGATACGCAGTATTTT.

This sequence joins TRBV2 and TRBJ2-3; 11 nucleotides align to TRBD2. Trimming took 8 bases from V and 2 from J; bases not matched to a gene: 9. The germline V gene has CDR1 SNHLY and CDR2 FYNNEI. The CDR3 is 16 residues long. The CDR3 sequence is CASVGGTSGPTDTQYF. CDR3 DNA: TGTGCCAGCGTCGGGGGGACTAGCGGTCCCACAGATACGCAGTATTTT.

The V call is TRBV20-1, the J call TRBJ1-3; D is ambiguous. Per germline, CDR1 DFQATT and CDR2 SNEGSKA (reference sequence). Trimming removed 0 bases from V and 1 base from J, with 7 bases in between. The CDR3 sequence is 14 residues long. The CDR3 nucleotides read TGCAGTGCTAGAGATGGTCGGTCTGGAAACACCATATATTTT. Translated, it gives CSARDGRSGNTIYF.

J is TRBJ1-5 and V is TRBV9; D remains ambiguous. The CDR3 totals 14 residues. The V gene's germline CDR1 is SGDLS and CDR2 YYNGEE. Trimming took 2 bases from V and 2 from J, leaving 8 bases between them. The CDR3 bases are TGTGCCAGCAGCGTCACAAGGGGCAATCAGCCCCAGCATTTT. Amino acids: CASSVTRGNQPQHF. The complete variable domain, with remaining parts taken from reference TRBV9 and TRBJ1-5, reads DSGVTQTPKHLITATGQRVTLRCSPRSGDLSVYWYQQSLDQGLQFLIQYYNGEERAKGNILERFSAQQFPDLHSELNLSSLELGDSALYFCASSVTRGNQPQHFGDGTRLSIL.

The DNA of the CDR3 is TGCAGCGTTGGAGAAGGGGGCGGCTACACCTTC. Translating gives CSVGEGGGYTF. The chain joins TRBV29-1 to TRBJ1-2; 7 positions agree with TRBD1. The CDR3 extends over 11 amino acids. Unmatched junction bases numbered 4, after V lost 4 bases and J lost 8 bases. The V gene's germline CDR1 is SQVTM and CDR2 ANQGSEA. Combining the CDR3 with reference TRBV29-1 and TRBJ1-2 gives the whole variable domain SAVISQKPSRDICQRGTSLTIQCQVDSQVTMMFWYRQQPGQSLTLIATANQGSEATYESGFVIDKFPISRPNLTFSTLTVSNMSPEDSSIYLCSVGEGGGYTFGSGTRLTVV.

V gene TRBV7-9 combines with J gene TRBJ2-7, with D maybe TRBD1 (6 bases). The CDR3 consists of 15 residues. CDR1 is SEHNR and CDR2 is FQNEAQ in the germline V gene (reference sequence). Trimming pared 7 bases from V and 2 bases from J, leaving 18 bases between. This CDR3 is CASIPPGQLAYEQYF. The CDR3 DNA follows: TGTGCCAGCATTCCCCCTGGACAGCTAGCCTACGAGCAGTACTTC.

This clonotype was counted only a few times. The chain links TRBV28 to TRBJ2-3; unclear D gene. The germline V gene encodes CDR1 MDHEN and CDR2 SYDVKM. The CDR3 length is 15 residues. V gave up 3 bases and J gave up 0 bases, with 10 bases separating them. CDR3 region: CASSLVAGSTDTQYF. CDR3 coding DNA: TGTGCCAGCAGTTTGGTAGCCGGAAGCACAGATACGCAGTATTTT.

This clonotype has only a few counts. The V and J genes are TRBV19 and TRBJ2-2; D call uncertain. Germline CDR1 and CDR2: LNHDA and SQIVND (reference sequence). The CDR3 runs to 15 residues. Trimming stripped 6 bases from V and 5 bases from J, with 16 bases between. This CDR3 reads CASSPLTLVTGELFF. CDR3 DNA sequence: TGTGCCAGTAGCCCCCTGACCTTAGTTACCGGGGAGCTGTTTTTT.

This clonotype occurred a few times. J is TRBJ2-5 and V is TRBV6-1; the D call may be TRBD1 or TRBD2 (5 bases each). The CDR3 loop spans 12 amino acids. Germline V CDR1 and CDR2: MNHNS, SASEGT. V lost 6 bases, J lost 5 bases, and 10 bases lay in between. In DNA, the CDR3 is TGTGCCAGCAGCTCCGGGACGGAGACCCAGTACTTC. Translation: CASSSGTETQYF.

This clonotype has a handful of counts. The chain combines TRBV29-1 with TRBJ2-1; D unresolved. CDR1 and CDR2 (germline): SQVTM, ANQGSEA. V shed 6 bases and J shed 0 bases, with 6 bases lying between them. This CDR3 comprises 12 residues. CDR3 nucleotide sequence: TGCAGCGTGGGCCTCTCCTACAATGAGCAGTTCTTC. Translating gives CSVGLSYNEQFF.

The sample holds a few counts of this clonotype. V usage is TRBV20-1 and J usage is TRBJ2-1; TRBD1 might be the D (5 bases). Germline V CDR1 and CDR2: DFQATT, SNEGSKA (reference sequence). There are 13 residues in the CDR3. Trimming shortened V by 5 bases and J by 0 bases, and 8 bases separated the two germline ends. As DNA, the CDR3 is TGCAGTGCTGATGACAGCTCCTACAATGAGCAGTTCTTC. Amino acids: CSADDSSYNEQFF.

The sample holds many counts of this clonotype. V usage is TRBV20-1 and J usage is TRBJ2-7; D ambiguous. The CDR3 contains 15 residues. Germline values: CDR1 DFQATT, CDR2 SNEGSKA (reference sequence). V was pared by 4 bases and J by 4 bases, with 20 bases between. The CDR3 coding sequence is TGCAGTGCTACCGCCGAAGGTTTACAAACTTACGAGCAGTACTTC. Its translation: CSATAEGLQTYEQYF.

This clonotype appeared a few times. The chain employs TRBV7-2 and TRBJ2-7; 11 bases are shared with TRBD2. Trimming cost V 4 bases and J 9 bases; bases outside gene matches: 5. The germline gives CDR1 SGHTA, CDR2 FQGNSA. CDR3 length: 13 amino acids. The CDR3 coding sequence is TGTGCCAGCAGCTCAGGGACTAGCGGAAGGCAGTACTTC. The encoded protein is CASSSGTSGRQYF.

The J gene is TRBJ1-1, the V gene TRBV30; D is ambiguous. There are 13 residues in the CDR3. CDR1 is GTSNPN, CDR2 SVGIG, per germline (reference sequence). Between the trimmed V and J ends, which lost 3 bases and 3 bases, there was a span of 11 bases. CDR3 sequence: CAWRVGRYTEAFF. The CDR3 DNA sequence: TGTGCCTGGAGGGTAGGTAGATACACTGAAGCTTTCTTT.

The chain carries TRBV9 and TRBJ2-7, with 11 positions matching TRBD2. The V gene's germline CDR1 is SGDLS and CDR2 YYNGEE. V gave up 4 bases and J gave up 3 bases; unmatched junction bases: 3. The CDR3 length is 14 residues. CDR3 sequence (DNA): TGTGCCAGCAGCTTTACTAGCGGGAGCTACGAGCAGTACTTC. The encoded protein is CASSFTSGSYEQYF. Together with reference TRBV9 and TRBJ2-7, the CDR3 gives the full variable domain: DSGVTQTPKHLITATGQRVTLRCSPRSGDLSVYWYQQSLDQGLQFLIQYYNGEERAKGNILERFSAQQFPDLHSELNLSSLELGDSALYFCASSFTSGSYEQYFGPGTRLTVT.